A selection of T cell receptor beta chains follows, all from one sample in a study of T cell changes during pregnancy in multiple sclerosis. Produced via immunoSEQ multiplex PCR; TCRdb's table is partial and in-frame only. The table shows about 39,000 clones, with 80% to 85% occurring only once. The specimen was CD4+ T cells from peripheral blood mononuclear cells, collected before pregnancy. The source of these receptors is a female donor with multiple sclerosis, enrolled in a pregnancy study. The CDR3 runs from the conserved cysteine through the conserved F or W. Each record gives: V gene, clone size, D gene, J gene, CDR3 protein, CDR3 DNA. The D gene is left open where the match is weak. Where a row states a size, it is once, few, many or the class of an expanded clone; other rows omit it.

TRBV19	-	-	TRBJ2-3	CASSIEGARTDTQYF	TGTGCCAGTAGTATAGAGGGGGCACGCACAGATACGCAGTATTTT
TRBV9	many	TRBD1	TRBJ1-2	CASSARGQSDYGYTF	TGTGCCAGCAGCGCCCGGGGACAGTCGGACTATGGCTACACCTTC
TRBV19	-	TRBD2	TRBJ2-7	CASSGGGRSLYEQYF	TGTGCCAGTAGTGGGGGCGGGAGGAGCCTCTACGAGCAGTACTTC
TRBV2	-	-	TRBJ1-1	CASSEVQGTEAFF	TGTGCCAGCAGTGAAGTGCAGGGCACTGAAGCTTTCTTT
TRBV28	-	-	TRBJ2-7	CASSPTGPGPSYEQYF	TGTGCCAGCAGCCCGACAGGTCCTGGACCTTCCTACGAGCAGTACTTC
TRBV27	-	-	TRBJ1-2	CASSTEGQAGGYTF	TGTGCCAGCAGTACCGAGGGCCAGGCGGGTGGCTACACCTTC
TRBV4-2	-	-	TRBJ2-3	CASSQELGDATQYF	TGTGCCAGCAGCCAAGAATTGGGCGACGCTACGCAGTATTTT
TRBV27	-	TRBD1	TRBJ2-7	CASCQQGAISSYEQYF	TGTGCCAGCTGCCAACAGGGGGCGATAAGCTCCTACGAGCAGTACTTC
TRBV27	once	TRBD1	TRBJ1-6	CASSFRDRGLGYNSPLHF	TGTGCCAGCAGTTTTCGGGACAGGGGGCTTGGGTATAATTCACCCCTCCACTTT
TRBV6-6	-	-	TRBJ2-2	CASRPGVINTGELFF	TGTGCCAGCCGTCCGGGAGTAATTAACACCGGGGAGCTGTTTTTT
TRBV29-1	-	-	TRBJ2-3	CSVRPDTQYF	TGCAGCGTGCGGCCGGATACGCAGTATTTT
TRBV19	-	-	TRBJ2-7	CASSDKRSYEQYF	TGTGCCAGTAGTGATAAGCGATCCTACGAGCAGTACTTC
TRBV18	-	TRBD1	TRBJ1-4	CASSPLHGTGLNEKLFF	TGTGCCAGCTCACCATTACACGGGACAGGTCTAAATGAAAAACTGTTTTTT
TRBV4-1	-	TRBD1	TRBJ1-2	CASSQVDLRGLGDYGYTF	TGCGCCAGCAGCCAAGTGGATCTCAGGGGGCTAGGAGACTATGGCTACACCTTC
TRBV7-2	few	-	TRBJ1-3	CASSFRQAGNTIYF	TGTGCCAGCAGCTTCAGGCAGGCTGGAAACACCATATATTTT
TRBV30	-	TRBD2	TRBJ2-1	CAWSDPGTSGYNEQFF	TGTGCCTGGAGTGATCCAGGGACTAGCGGTTACAATGAGCAGTTCTTC
TRBV19	-	TRBD1	TRBJ2-3	CASSFRDRGTDTQYF	TGTGCCAGTAGTTTCCGGGACAGGGGCACAGATACGCAGTATTTT
TRBV7-9	-	TRBD1	TRBJ1-1	CASSWTGGPNTEAFF	TGTGCCAGCAGCTGGACAGGGGGCCCGAACACTGAAGCTTTCTTT
TRBV30	-	-	TRBJ2-1	CAWSVRAGHYNEQFF	TGTGCCTGGAGTGTAAGGGCGGGCCATTACAATGAGCAGTTCTTC
TRBV15	few	-	TRBJ2-2	CATSRGLEAGELFF	TGTGCCACCAGCAGAGGACTGGAGGCCGGGGAGCTGTTTTTT
TRBV10-3	-	TRBD1	TRBJ1-2	CATPDRVGYGYTF	TGTGCCACCCCGGACAGGGTTGGTTATGGCTACACCTTC
TRBV7-3	-	TRBD1	TRBJ2-7	CASSLTSTGGYYEQYF	TGTGCCAGCAGCTTAACGAGTACAGGGGGATACTACGAGCAGTACTTC
TRBV5-1	-	TRBD2	TRBJ2-2	CASSLRGGRPGELFF	TGCGCCAGCAGCTTGCGGGGGGGCCGCCCCGGGGAGCTGTTTTTT
TRBV30	-	TRBD2	TRBJ2-3	CAWSRASGRADTQYF	TGTGCCTGGAGTCGGGCTAGCGGGAGGGCAGATACGCAGTATTTT
TRBV6-1	-	TRBD1	TRBJ1-1	CASSDRTGGNTEAFF	TGTGCCAGCAGTGACCGGACAGGGGGGAACACTGAAGCTTTCTTT
TRBV18	-	TRBD1	TRBJ2-2	CASSPSTGGTGELFF	TGTGCCAGCTCCCCCAGCACAGGGGGCACCGGGGAGCTGTTTTTT
TRBV11-2	-	TRBD1	TRBJ2-1	CASSSNRGEQFF	TGTGCCAGCAGCTCAAACAGGGGTGAGCAGTTCTTC